The rows below give T cell receptor beta chains drawn from one sample of a study of OX40 agonist ivuxolimab in advanced cancers. Sequencing used immunoSEQ multiplex PCR; TCRdb keeps in-frame clones, though not all of them. The data hold about 86,000 clones, with nearly 90% observed a single time. Sequencing was performed on CD4+ or CD8+ T cells sorted from blood, taken in a trial of the OX40 agonist ivuxolimab. The receptors derive from an adult with an advanced solid tumor such as melanoma, head and neck, liver or kidney cancer. Both conserved end residues are part of each CDR3. A D gene is named only where the DNA matches it firmly. Clone size appears in some rows only: once, few, many, or a class for an expanded clone.

v_gene: TRBV7-3
abundance: -
d_gene: TRBD1
j_gene: TRBJ1-2
CDR3aa: CASSPLDRDYGYTF
CDR3nt: TGTGCCAGCAGCCCGCTGGACAGGGACTATGGCTACACCTTC

v_gene: TRBV11-1
abundance: -
d_gene: -
j_gene: TRBJ2-5
CDR3aa: CASSSIVETQYF
CDR3nt: TGTGCCAGCAGCTCGATCGTGGAGACCCAGTACTTC

v_gene: TRBV4-1
abundance: once
d_gene: -
j_gene: TRBJ1-5
CDR3aa: CASSQVPVGQPQHF
CDR3nt: TGCGCCAGCAGCCAAGTACCGGTAGGGCAGCCCCAGCATTTT

v_gene: TRBV5-4
abundance: -
d_gene: -
j_gene: TRBJ2-3
CDR3aa: CASSLGSVLTDTQYF
CDR3nt: TGTGCCAGCAGCTTAGGTAGCGTGCTCACAGATACGCAGTATTTT

v_gene: TRBV7-3
abundance: -
d_gene: TRBD1
j_gene: TRBJ2-3
CDR3aa: CASSRDRPDTQYF
CDR3nt: TGTGCCAGCAGCAGGGACAGACCAGATACGCAGTATTTT

v_gene: TRBV5-4
abundance: -
d_gene: -
j_gene: TRBJ1-1
CDR3aa: CASSLIGTEAFF
CDR3nt: TGTGCCAGCAGCTTAATAGGGACTGAAGCTTTCTTT

v_gene: TRBV19
abundance: -
d_gene: -
j_gene: TRBJ1-3
CDR3aa: CASSILGVGNTIYF
CDR3nt: TGTGCCAGTAGTATTCTCGGGGTTGGAAACACCATATATTTT

v_gene: TRBV28
abundance: -
d_gene: -
j_gene: TRBJ1-2
CDR3aa: CASSPGGANYGYTF
CDR3nt: TGTGCCAGCAGCCCTGGTGGAGCTAACTATGGCTACACCTTC

v_gene: TRBV14
abundance: -
d_gene: -
j_gene: TRBJ1-2
CDR3aa: CASSQVGRNTGAGYTF
CDR3nt: TGTGCCAGCAGCCAAGTCGGCAGGAATACAGGCGCTGGCTACACCTTC

v_gene: TRBV21-1
abundance: -
d_gene: -
j_gene: TRBJ1-5
CDR3aa: CASSNLYPNPQHF
CDR3nt: TGTGCCAGCAGCAATCTCTACCCCAATCCCCAGCATTTT

v_gene: TRBV5-1
abundance: few
d_gene: -
j_gene: TRBJ1-5
CDR3aa: CASSIGTSADQPQHF
CDR3nt: TGCGCCAGCAGCATCGGGACGTCGGCGGACCAGCCCCAGCATTTT

v_gene: TRBV19
abundance: -
d_gene: -
j_gene: TRBJ1-1
CDR3aa: CASSMLRTEAFF
CDR3nt: TGTGCCAGTAGTATGCTTCGGACTGAAGCTTTCTTT

v_gene: TRBV9
abundance: -
d_gene: -
j_gene: TRBJ1-5
CDR3aa: CASSVEGQPQHF
CDR3nt: TGTGCCAGCAGCGTAGAAGGTCAGCCCCAGCATTTT

v_gene: TRBV6-5
abundance: -
d_gene: -
j_gene: TRBJ1-2
CDR3aa: CASSFDGLRSYTF
CDR3nt: TGTGCCAGCAGTTTCGACGGCTTGCGTAGCTACACCTTC

v_gene: TRBV28
abundance: -
d_gene: TRBD1
j_gene: TRBJ1-5
CDR3aa: CASSLGTGGFGQPQHF
CDR3nt: TGTGCCAGCAGTCTAGGGACAGGGGGGTTCGGGCAGCCCCAGCATTTT

v_gene: TRBV11-2
abundance: -
d_gene: TRBD2
j_gene: TRBJ2-3
CDR3aa: CASSLTLAGGRDTQYF
CDR3nt: TGTGCCAGCAGCTTAACCCTAGCGGGAGGTAGAGATACGCAGTATTTT

v_gene: TRBV19
abundance: few
d_gene: -
j_gene: TRBJ1-5
CDR3aa: CASSGGREPQHF
CDR3nt: TGTGCCAGTAGTGGGGGGAGGGAGCCCCAGCATTTT

v_gene: TRBV6-1
abundance: -
d_gene: -
j_gene: TRBJ1-2
CDR3aa: CASSEYRGNYGYTF
CDR3nt: TGTGCCAGCAGTGAATATCGGGGGAACTATGGCTACACCTTC

v_gene: TRBV7-9
abundance: few
d_gene: -
j_gene: TRBJ1-6
CDR3aa: CASSDLGEGNSPLHF
CDR3nt: TGTGCCAGCAGCGACCTAGGTGAAGGTAATTCACCCCTCCACTTT

v_gene: TRBV6-1
abundance: -
d_gene: -
j_gene: TRBJ1-4
CDR3aa: CASNRRTVNEKLFF
CDR3nt: TGTGCCAGCAACAGGAGGACAGTCAATGAAAAACTGTTTTTT